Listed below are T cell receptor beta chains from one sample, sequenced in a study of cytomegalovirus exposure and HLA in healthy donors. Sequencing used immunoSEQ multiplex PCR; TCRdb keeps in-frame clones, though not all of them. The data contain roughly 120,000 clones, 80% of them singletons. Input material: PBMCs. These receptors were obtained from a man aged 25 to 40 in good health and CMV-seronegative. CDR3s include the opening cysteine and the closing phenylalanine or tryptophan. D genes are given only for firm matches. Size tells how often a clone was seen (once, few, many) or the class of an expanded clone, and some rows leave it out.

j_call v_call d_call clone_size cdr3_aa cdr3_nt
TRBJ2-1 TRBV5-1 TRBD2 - CASSVLAGVNNEQFF TGCGCCAGCAGCGTGCTAGCGGGGGTCAACAATGAGCAGTTCTTC
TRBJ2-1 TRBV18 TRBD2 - CASSPRLAGVVNEQFF TGTGCCAGCTCACCGCGACTAGCGGGAGTGGTAAATGAGCAGTTCTTC
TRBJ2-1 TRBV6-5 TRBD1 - CASTYRDRGYNEQFF TGTGCCAGCACCTACCGGGACAGGGGATACAATGAGCAGTTCTTC
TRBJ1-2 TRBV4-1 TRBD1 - CASSQSRARGPFGYTF TGCGCCAGCAGCCAAAGTAGGGCCAGGGGGCCGTTTGGCTACACCTTC
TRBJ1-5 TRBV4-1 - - CASSQDGNQPQHF TGCGCCAGCAGCCAAGACGGCAATCAGCCCCAGCATTTT
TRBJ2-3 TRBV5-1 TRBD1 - CASSTRTGRVTDTQYF TGCGCCAGCAGCACCCGGACAGGGCGGGTAACAGATACGCAGTATTTT
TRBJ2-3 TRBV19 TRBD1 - CATRDRGHADTQYF TGTGCCACCAGGGACAGGGGGCACGCAGATACGCAGTATTTT
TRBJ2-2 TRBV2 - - CASSPSWNTGELFF TGTGCCAGCAGTCCTAGCTGGAACACCGGGGAGCTGTTTTTT
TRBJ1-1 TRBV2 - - CASSVSQLLGTEAFF TGTGCCAGCAGTGTTTCACAGCTATTGGGCACTGAAGCTTTCTTT
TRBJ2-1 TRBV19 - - CASSIVVRTESFNEQFF TGTGCCAGTAGTATTGTCGTCCGGACAGAAAGTTTCAATGAGCAGTTCTTC
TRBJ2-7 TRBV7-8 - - CASSLGVGSYEQYF TGTGCCAGCAGCTTAGGTGTCGGGTCCTACGAGCAGTACTTC
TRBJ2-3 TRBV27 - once CASSPSQGHYTDTQYF TGTGCCAGCAGCCCCTCCCAGGGGCATTACACAGATACGCAGTATTTT
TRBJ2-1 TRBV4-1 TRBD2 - CASSSRVILGLANEQFF TGCGCCAGCAGCTCCAGGGTAATTTTGGGACTAGCGAATGAGCAGTTCTTC
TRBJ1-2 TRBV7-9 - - CASSPGTGTGLYGYTF TGTGCCAGCAGCCCAGGGACGGGCACAGGGTTGTATGGCTACACCTTC
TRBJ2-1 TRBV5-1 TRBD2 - CASSLRTSGYSYNEQFF TGCGCCAGCAGCTTAAGGACTAGCGGTTACTCCTACAATGAGCAGTTCTTC
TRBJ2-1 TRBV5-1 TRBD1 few CASSFEPGQPLYNEQFF TGCGCCAGCAGCTTCGAACCGGGACAGCCTCTATACAATGAGCAGTTCTTC
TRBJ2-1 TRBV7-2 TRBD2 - CASSLLSSGGIRNEQFF TGTGCCAGCAGCTTACTTAGTAGCGGGGGGATCAGGAATGAGCAGTTCTTC
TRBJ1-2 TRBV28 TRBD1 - CASSLRTGGDYGYTF TGTGCCAGCAGTTTACGGACAGGGGGGGACTATGGCTACACCTTC
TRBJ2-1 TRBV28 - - CASSFAPQGNEQFF TGTGCCAGCAGTTTTGCACCTCAGGGCAATGAGCAGTTCTTC
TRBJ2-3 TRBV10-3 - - CAISELSTDTQYF TGTGCCATCAGTGAACTGAGCACAGATACGCAGTATTTT
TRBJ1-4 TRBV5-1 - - CASSFSGVNEKLFF TGCGCCAGCAGCTTCTCAGGGGTTAATGAAAAACTGTTTTTT
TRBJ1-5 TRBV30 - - CAWSSGGQPQHF TGTGCCTGGAGCTCCGGGGGTCAGCCCCAGCATTTT
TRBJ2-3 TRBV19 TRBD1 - CASSTAPWTGYTDTQYF TGTGCCAGTAGTACGGCCCCCTGGACAGGTTACACAGATACGCAGTATTTT
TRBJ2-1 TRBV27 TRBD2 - CASSLYPGPTSGSYNEQFF TGTGCCAGCAGTTTATACCCAGGGCCTACTAGCGGGAGCTACAATGAGCAGTTCTTC
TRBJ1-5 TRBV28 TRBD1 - CASSLAQGARSNQPQHF TGTGCCAGCAGTTTGGCGCAGGGGGCTCGTAGCAATCAGCCCCAGCATTTT
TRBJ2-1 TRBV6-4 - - CASSDSRVNEQFF TGTGCCAGCAGTGACTCGCGGGTAAATGAGCAGTTCTTC
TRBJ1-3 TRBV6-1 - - CASSEPRASGNTIYF TGTGCCAGCAGTGAACCCAGGGCCTCTGGAAACACCATATATTTT
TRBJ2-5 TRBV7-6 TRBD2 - CASSLVPRGLAVETQYF TGTGCCAGCAGCTTAGTTCCGAGAGGACTAGCGGTCGAGACCCAGTACTTC
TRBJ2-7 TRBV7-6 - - CASSPGIGVEQYF TGTGCCAGCAGCCCGGGGATCGGGGTCGAGCAGTACTTC
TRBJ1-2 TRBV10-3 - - CAISESTRSNYGYTF TGTGCCATCAGTGAGTCTACCAGGTCTAACTATGGCTACACCTTC
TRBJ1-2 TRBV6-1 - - CASSGSGAGVGWGYTF TGTGCCAGCAGTGGGTCAGGGGCGGGTGTAGGTTGGGGCTACACCTTC
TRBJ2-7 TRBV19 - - CASSIEGGGAYEQYF TGTGCCAGTAGTATTGAGGGCGGGGGCGCCTACGAGCAGTACTTC
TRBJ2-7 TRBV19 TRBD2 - CASSPGTSGGYEQYF TGTGCCAGTAGTCCTGGGACTAGCGGGGGGTACGAGCAGTACTTC
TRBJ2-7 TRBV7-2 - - CASSLGPVTYEQYF TGTGCCAGCAGCTTAGGCCCGGTAACCTACGAGCAGTACTTC
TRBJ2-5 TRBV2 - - CASSVDRAYQETQYF TGTGCCAGCAGCGTCGACAGAGCGTACCAAGAGACCCAGTACTTC
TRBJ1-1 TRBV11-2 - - CASSLSTGGLQAFF TGTGCCAGCAGCCTATCGACAGGCGGGCTGCAGGCTTTCTTT
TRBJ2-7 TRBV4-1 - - CASSQEPSVPYEQYF TGCGCCAGCAGCCAAGAACCGTCGGTTCCATACGAGCAGTACTTC
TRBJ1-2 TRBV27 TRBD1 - CASSLSRTGLHYGYTF TGTGCCAGCAGTTTATCGAGGACAGGGCTTCACTATGGCTACACCTTC
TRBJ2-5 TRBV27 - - CASSLIVQGTQYF TGTGCCAGCAGTTTAATAGTCCAGGGGACCCAGTACTTC
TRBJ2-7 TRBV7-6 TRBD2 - CASSLVAGISYEQYF TGTGCCAGCAGCTTAGTAGCGGGGATCTCCTACGAGCAGTACTTC
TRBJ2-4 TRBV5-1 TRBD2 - CASSSTVSGSGNIQYF TGCGCCAGCAGCTCCACTGTAAGCGGGAGCGGGAACATTCAGTACTTC
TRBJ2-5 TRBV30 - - CAWSPTREGGTQYF TGTGCCTGGTCTCCGACAAGAGAAGGAGGGACCCAGTACTTC
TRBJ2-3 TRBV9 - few CASSSRDSPHGAQYF TGTGCCAGCAGCTCCCGGGACTCGCCCCATGGGGCGCAGTATTTT
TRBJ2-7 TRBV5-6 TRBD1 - CASLNRGLSYEQYF TGTGCCAGCCTGAACAGGGGGTTGTCCTACGAGCAGTACTTC
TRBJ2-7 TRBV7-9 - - CASSPLGRAGEQYF TGTGCCAGCAGCCCTCTCGGAAGGGCGGGCGAGCAGTACTTC
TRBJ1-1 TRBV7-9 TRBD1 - CASSPDEAGGTEAFF TGTGCCAGCAGCCCAGACGAGGCAGGGGGGACTGAAGCTTTCTTT
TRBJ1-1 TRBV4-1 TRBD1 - CASSSDRGTEAFF TGCGCCAGCAGCTCGGACAGGGGCACTGAAGCTTTCTTT
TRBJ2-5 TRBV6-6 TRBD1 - CASSWGTGAETQYF TGTGCCAGCAGTTGGGGGACAGGGGCCGAGACCCAGTACTTC
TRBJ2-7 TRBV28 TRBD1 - CASSSGQGYFEQYF TGTGCCAGCAGTTCGGGACAGGGTTATTTCGAGCAGTACTTC
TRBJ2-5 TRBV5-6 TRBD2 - CASSLAPAGGPGETQYF TGTGCCAGCAGCTTGGCCCCAGCGGGGGGCCCAGGAGAGACCCAGTACTTC
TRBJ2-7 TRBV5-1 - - CASSLAVSYEQYF TGCGCCAGCAGCTTGGCCGTATCCTACGAGCAGTACTTC
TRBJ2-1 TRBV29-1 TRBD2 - CSAPRSGRAGSYNEQFF TGCAGCGCCCCTCGTAGCGGGAGGGCCGGTTCCTACAATGAGCAGTTCTTC
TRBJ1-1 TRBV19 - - CASSIGSGLGKAFF TGTGCCAGTAGTATAGGTTCAGGGTTGGGAAAGGCTTTCTTT